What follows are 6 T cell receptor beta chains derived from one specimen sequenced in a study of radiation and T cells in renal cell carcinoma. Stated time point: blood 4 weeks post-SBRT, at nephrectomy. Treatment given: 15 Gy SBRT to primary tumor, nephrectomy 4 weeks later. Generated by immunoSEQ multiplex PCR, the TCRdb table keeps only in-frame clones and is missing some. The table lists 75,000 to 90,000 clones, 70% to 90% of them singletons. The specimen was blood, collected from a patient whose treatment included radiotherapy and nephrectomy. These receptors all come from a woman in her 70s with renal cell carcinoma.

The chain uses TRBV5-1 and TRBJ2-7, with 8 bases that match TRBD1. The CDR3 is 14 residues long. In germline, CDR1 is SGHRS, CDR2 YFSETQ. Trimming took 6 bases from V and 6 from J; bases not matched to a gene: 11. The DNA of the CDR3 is TGCGCCAGCACCCTGGGGACAGGATTCGGCGAGCAGTACTTC. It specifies CASTLGTGFGEQYF.

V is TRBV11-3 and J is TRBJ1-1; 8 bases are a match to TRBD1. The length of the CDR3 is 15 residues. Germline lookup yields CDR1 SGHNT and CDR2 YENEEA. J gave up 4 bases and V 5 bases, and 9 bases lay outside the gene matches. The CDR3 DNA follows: TGTGCCAGCAGCCAACTGAGACAGGGGACCACTGAAGCTTTCTTT. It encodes CASSQLRQGTTEAFF.

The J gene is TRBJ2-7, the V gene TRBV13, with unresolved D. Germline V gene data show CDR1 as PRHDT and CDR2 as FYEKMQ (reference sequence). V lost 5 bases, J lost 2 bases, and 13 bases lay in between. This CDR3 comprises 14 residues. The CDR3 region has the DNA TGTGCCAGCAGCCCAATTGGCGTCGCCTACGAGCAGTACTTC. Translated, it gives CASSPIGVAYEQYF.

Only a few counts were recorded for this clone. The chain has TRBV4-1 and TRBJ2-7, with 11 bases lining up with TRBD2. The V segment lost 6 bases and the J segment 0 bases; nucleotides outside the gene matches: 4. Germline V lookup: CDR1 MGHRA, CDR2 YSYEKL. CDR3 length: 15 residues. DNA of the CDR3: TGCGCCAGCAGGCCTAGCGGGGGGTCCTCCTACGAGCAGTACTTC. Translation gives CASRPSGGSSYEQYF.

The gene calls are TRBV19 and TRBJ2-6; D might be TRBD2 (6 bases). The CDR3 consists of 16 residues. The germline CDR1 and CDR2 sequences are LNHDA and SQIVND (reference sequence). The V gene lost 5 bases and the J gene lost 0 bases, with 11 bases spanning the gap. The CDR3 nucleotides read TGTGCCAGTAGTTCTGGAGGGAACTCTGGGGCCAACGTCCTGACTTTC. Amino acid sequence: CASSSGGNSGANVLTF.

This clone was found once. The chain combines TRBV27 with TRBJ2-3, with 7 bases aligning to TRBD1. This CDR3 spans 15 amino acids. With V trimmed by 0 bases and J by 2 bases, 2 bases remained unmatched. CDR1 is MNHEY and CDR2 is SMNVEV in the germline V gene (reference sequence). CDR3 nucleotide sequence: TGTGCCAGCAGTTTATCGACAGGGTCCACAGATACGCAGTATTTT. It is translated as CASSLSTGSTDTQYF.